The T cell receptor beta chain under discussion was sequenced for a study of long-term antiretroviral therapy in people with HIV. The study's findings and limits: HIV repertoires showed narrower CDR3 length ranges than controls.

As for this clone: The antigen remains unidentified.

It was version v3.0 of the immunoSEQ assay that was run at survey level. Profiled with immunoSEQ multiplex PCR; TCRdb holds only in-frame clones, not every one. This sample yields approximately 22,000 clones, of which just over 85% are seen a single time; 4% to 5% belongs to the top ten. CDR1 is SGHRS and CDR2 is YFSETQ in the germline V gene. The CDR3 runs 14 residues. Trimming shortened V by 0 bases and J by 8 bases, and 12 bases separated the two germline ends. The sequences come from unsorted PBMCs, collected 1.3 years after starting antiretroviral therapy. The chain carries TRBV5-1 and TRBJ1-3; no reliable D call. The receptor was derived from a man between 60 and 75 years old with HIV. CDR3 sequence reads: CASSLGPNQDTIYF. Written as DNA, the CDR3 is TGCGCCAGCAGCTTGGGGCCCAACCAGGACACCATATATTTT.